The source of this TCR beta chain is a study of blood T cell repertoires in COVID-19. Across the study: There were acute and convalescent COVID-19 samples, and they came from the United States, Italy and Spain. T cells, B-cell-depleted T cells, or PBMCs provided the cDNA or gDNA that served as material.

Under the authors' procedure: Amplification from reference gene primers served as the basis for estimated nucleated cell counts. The protocol was immunoSEQ multiplex PCR, while the TCRdb copy is restricted to in-frame clones and leaves out a portion. V and J calls plus clone size are reproduced from that table; the DNA served to infer D and trimming. The profile shows about 150,000 clones, about four fifths of them singletons. The CDR3 has 16 residues. Germline CDR1 LNHDA, CDR2 SQIVND (reference sequence). V lost 4 bases and J lost 7, with 17 bases in between. The sequencing sample was made of peripheral blood. The receptor was isolated from a human donor in a cohort sampled during active COVID-19. This rearrangement joins TRBV19 to TRBJ1-6; no clear D. The CDR3 spells CASSRSPNSPNSPLHF. CDR3 DNA: TGTGCCAGTAGTAGGAGCCCGAATAGTCCCAATTCACCCCTCCACTTT.